A selection of T cell receptor beta chains follows, all from one sample in a study of T cell responses to AZD1222 COVID-19 vaccine. This table comes from immunoSEQ multiplex PCR, and its TCRdb copy is limited to in-frame clones, with some not included. The table records about 180,000 clones, 70% to 90% of them present only once. The sample here was peripheral blood, taken on day 0 of AZD1222 vaccination. The receptor set was obtained from an adult in good health. Both conserved end residues are part of each CDR3. Fields, in order: J gene, D gene, clone size, V gene, CDR3 protein, CDR3 DNA. A D gene is named only where the DNA matches it firmly. Part of the rows lack a size; the others show once, few, many or a class for expanded clones.

>TRBJ2-2|-|-|TRBV5-3
CARSLGGGTTHTGELFF
TGTGCCAGAAGCCTTGGCGGCGGGACAACTCACACCGGGGAGCTGTTTTTT
>TRBJ2-7|TRBD1|-|TRBV2
CASSGQGLPYEQYF
TGTGCCAGCAGCGGACAGGGCCTTCCCTACGAGCAGTACTTC
>TRBJ2-3|-|-|TRBV6-5
CASSYSPASGTDTQYF
TGTGCCAGCAGTTACTCTCCGGCTTCGGGCACAGATACGCAGTATTTT
>TRBJ1-6|TRBD1|few|TRBV28
CASSRDRNSPLHF
TGTGCCAGCAGTCGGGACAGGAATTCACCCCTCCACTTT
>TRBJ2-7|-|-|TRBV4-3
CASSQDNRGRSYEQYF
TGCGCCAGCAGCCAAGATAACCGGGGGCGATCCTACGAGCAGTACTTC
>TRBJ1-5|TRBD1|-|TRBV19
CASSIEKTGLGHQPQHF
TGTGCCAGTAGTATAGAAAAGACAGGGCTTGGCCATCAGCCCCAGCATTTT
>TRBJ1-1|-|-|TRBV14
CASSQRGGNTEAFF
TGTGCCAGCAGCCAACGGGGAGGCAACACTGAAGCTTTCTTT
>TRBJ1-1|TRBD1|-|TRBV4-1
CASSQAGQSLTEAFF
TGCGCCAGCAGCCAAGCGGGACAGAGCCTCACTGAAGCTTTCTTT
>TRBJ2-7|-|-|TRBV28
CASSPLGRTYEQYF
TGTGCCAGCAGTCCGTTGGGACGGACCTACGAGCAGTACTTC
>TRBJ1-1|-|-|TRBV5-4
CASSHAREVNTEAFF
TGTGCCAGCAGTCACGCGAGAGAGGTTAACACTGAAGCTTTCTTT
>TRBJ1-2|-|-|TRBV3-1/TRBV3-2
CASSQRKGSNYGYTF
TGTGCCAGCAGCCAAAGAAAGGGCAGTAACTATGGCTACACCTTC
>TRBJ2-1|TRBD1|-|TRBV5-1
CASSPRQGELRNEQFF
TGCGCCAGCAGCCCTAGACAGGGGGAACTACGAAATGAGCAGTTCTTC
>TRBJ1-1|-|-|TRBV12-3/TRBV12-4
CASSFGQVPDAFF
TGTGCCAGCAGTTTTGGTCAGGTACCAGACGCTTTCTTT
>TRBJ1-2|TRBD1|once|TRBV5-6
CASSLDRGHYGYTF
TGTGCCAGCAGCTTGGACAGGGGGCATTATGGCTACACCTTC
>TRBJ1-6|-|-|TRBV6-5
CASSPGNYNSPLHF
TGTGCCAGCAGCCCCGGGAACTATAATTCACCCCTCCACTTT
>TRBJ2-5|-|-|TRBV30
CAWTGQETQYF
TGTGCCTGGACAGGGCAGGAGACCCAGTACTTC
>TRBJ1-1|TRBD1|few|TRBV29-1
CSVASRDSFLTEAFF
TGCAGCGTGGCAAGCCGGGACAGCTTTCTCACTGAAGCTTTCTTT
>TRBJ2-1|TRBD1|once|TRBV18
CASSPEQWTGGVSFYNEQFF
TGTGCCAGCTCACCAGAACAGTGGACAGGGGGCGTAAGTTTTTACAATGAGCAGTTCTTC
>TRBJ1-4|-|-|TRBV19
CASKIGPGNEKLFF
TGTGCCAGTAAAATCGGCCCCGGGAATGAAAAACTGTTTTTT
>TRBJ1-1|-|-|TRBV9
CASSVAGNTEAFF
TGTGCCAGCAGCGTAGCTGGGAACACTGAAGCTTTCTTT
>TRBJ2-3|TRBD2|-|TRBV19
CASRASGGVFVDTQYF
TGTGCCAGTCGAGCTAGCGGGGGGGTTTTCGTAGATACGCAGTATTTT
>TRBJ2-3|-|-|TRBV27
CASSTIEITDTQYF
TGTGCCAGCAGTACTATAGAAATCACAGATACGCAGTATTTT
>TRBJ1-2|-|once|TRBV12-5
CASAPTQVYRLGYTF
TGTGCTAGTGCCCCGACCCAGGTCTACAGGCTTGGCTACACCTTC
>TRBJ2-2|-|-|TRBV9
CASSVAGGAGELFF
TGTGCCAGCAGCGTAGCTGGGGGCGCCGGGGAGCTGTTTTTT
>TRBJ1-4|-|-|TRBV10-3
CAIRRGPATNEKLFF
TGTGCCATCAGGAGGGGACCTGCAACTAATGAAAAACTGTTTTTT
>TRBJ2-5|TRBD1|-|TRBV19
CASSRTGGIETQYF
TGTGCCAGTAGTCGGACAGGGGGGATAGAGACCCAGTACTTC
>TRBJ1-2|TRBD1|-|TRBV6-6
CASSRQGKSANYGYTF
TGTGCCAGCAGTCGACAGGGAAAGAGTGCTAACTATGGCTACACCTTC
>TRBJ2-7|-|once|TRBV24-1
CATSEAGTPNPYEQYF
TGTGCCACCAGTGAAGCCGGGACACCTAACCCCTACGAGCAGTACTTC
>TRBJ1-2|TRBD1|-|TRBV9
CASSASRQGADGYTF
TGTGCCAGCAGCGCTTCCCGACAGGGGGCCGATGGCTACACCTTC